This record covers a single T cell receptor (beta chain). Its matching antigen is unknown. The CDR3 extends over 15 amino acids. Germline V gives CDR1 MGHDK, CDR2 SYGVNS. The V end was cut by 3 bases, the J end by 8 bases, with 16 bases between. This record comes from a study of cytomegalovirus exposure and HLA in healthy donors. Study background: Falling in the Caucasian-associated ancestry cluster were roughly 86% of approximately 410 genotyped donors.

Both 60 Vbeta primers and 13 Jbeta primers went into the PCR. Libraries were prepared by immunoSEQ multiplex PCR; TCRdb keeps only in-frame clonotypes and omits some of them. This sample has over 80,000 clones; roughly 82% occur once, and the top ten carry roughly 3.4%. Study observations and caveats: Analysis was performed later, and it showed HLA-associated TCR beta chains to be more clonally expanded than equally common others. Excluded: some indistinguishable V segments such as TRBV6-2 and TRBV6-3. Rare TCR sequences predominated, though certain public TCRs were found in many donors.

The sample comprised PBMCs. The chain couples TRBV25-1 to TRBJ1-4; D is undetermined. The sequence was obtained from a man aged 25-45 years in good health and CMV-seropositive. The CDR3 bases are TGTGCCAGCAGTGAGGGCCAGGTGCCGGCAGAAAAACTGTTTTTT. This translates into CASSEGQVPAEKLFF.